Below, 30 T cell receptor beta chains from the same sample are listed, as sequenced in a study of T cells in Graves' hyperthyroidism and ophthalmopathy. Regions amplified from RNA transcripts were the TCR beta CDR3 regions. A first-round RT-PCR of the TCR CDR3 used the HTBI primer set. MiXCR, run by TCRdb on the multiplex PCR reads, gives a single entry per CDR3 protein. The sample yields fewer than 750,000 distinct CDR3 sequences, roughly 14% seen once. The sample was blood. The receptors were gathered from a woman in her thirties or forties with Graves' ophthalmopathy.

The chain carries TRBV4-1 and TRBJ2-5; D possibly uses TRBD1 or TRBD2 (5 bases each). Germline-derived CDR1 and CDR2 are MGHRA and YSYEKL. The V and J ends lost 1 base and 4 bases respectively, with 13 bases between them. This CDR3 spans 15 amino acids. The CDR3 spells CASSQVRLGVETQYF. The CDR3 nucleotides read TGCGCCAGCAGCCAAGTCCGCCTGGGGGTAGAGACCCAGTACTTC.

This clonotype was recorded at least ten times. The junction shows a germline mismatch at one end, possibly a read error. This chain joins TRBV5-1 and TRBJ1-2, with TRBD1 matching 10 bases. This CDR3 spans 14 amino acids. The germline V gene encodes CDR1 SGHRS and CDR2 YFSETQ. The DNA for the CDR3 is TGTGCCAGCAGCTTAGGGACAGGGGACTATGGCTACACCTTC. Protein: CASSLGTGDYGYTF.

Here the CDR3 DNA reads TGTGCCAGTGCCACCCCGGGGCCAGGTCAGCCCCAGCATTTT. Translating gives CASATPGPGQPQHF. J is TRBJ1-5 and V is TRBV19, with a tentative D call TRBD1 (5 bases). CDR1 is LNHDA, CDR2 SQIVND, per germline (reference sequence). The CDR3 has 14 residues. Deletions cut 8 bases from V and 6 bases from J, with 17 bases between. Together with reference TRBV19 and TRBJ1-5, the CDR3 gives the full variable domain: DGGITQSPKYLFRKEGQNVTLSCEQNLNHDAMYWYRQDPGQGLRLIYYSQIVNDFQKGDIAEGYSVSREKKESFPLTVTSAQKNPTAFYLCASATPGPGQPQHFGDGTRLSIL.

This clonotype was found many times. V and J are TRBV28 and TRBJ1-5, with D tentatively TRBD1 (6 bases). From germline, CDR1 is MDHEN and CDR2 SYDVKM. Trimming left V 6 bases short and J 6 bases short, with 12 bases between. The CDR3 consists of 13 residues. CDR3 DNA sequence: TGTGCCAGCAGCAAACTCAGGGGTCAGCCCCAGCATTTT. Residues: CASSKLRGQPQHF. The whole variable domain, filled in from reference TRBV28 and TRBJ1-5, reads DVKVTQSSRYLVKRTGEKVFLECVQDMDHENMFWYRQDPGLGLRLIYFSYDVKMKEKGDIPEGYSVSREKKERFSLILESASTNQTSMYLCASSKLRGQPQHFGDGTRLSIL.

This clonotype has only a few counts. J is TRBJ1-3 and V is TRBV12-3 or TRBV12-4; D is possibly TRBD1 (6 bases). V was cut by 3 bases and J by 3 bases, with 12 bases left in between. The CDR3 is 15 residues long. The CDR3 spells CASSFSQGLGNTIYF. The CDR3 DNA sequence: TGTGCCAGCAGTTTTTCCCAGGGGCTTGGAAACACCATATATTTT.

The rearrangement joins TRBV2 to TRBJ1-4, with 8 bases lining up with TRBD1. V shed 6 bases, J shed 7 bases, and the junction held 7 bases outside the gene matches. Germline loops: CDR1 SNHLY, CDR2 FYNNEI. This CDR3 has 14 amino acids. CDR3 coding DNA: TGTGCCAGCAGCGGGACAGGTTGGGTTGAAAAACTGTTTTTT. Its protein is CASSGTGWVEKLFF.

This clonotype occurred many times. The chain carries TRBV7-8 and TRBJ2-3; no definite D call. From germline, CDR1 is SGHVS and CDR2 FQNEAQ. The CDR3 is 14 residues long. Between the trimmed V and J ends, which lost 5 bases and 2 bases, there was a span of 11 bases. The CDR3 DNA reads TGTGCCAGCAGCCCGAGCGAGAACACAGATACGCAGTATTTT. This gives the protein CASSPSENTDTQYF.

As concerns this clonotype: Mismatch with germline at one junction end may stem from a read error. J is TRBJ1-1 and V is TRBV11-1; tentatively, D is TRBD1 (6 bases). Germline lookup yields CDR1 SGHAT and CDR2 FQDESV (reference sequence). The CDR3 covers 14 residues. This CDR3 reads CSSSFNPQGSEALF. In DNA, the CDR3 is TGTTCCAGCAGCTTTAATCCACAGGGCAGTGAAGCTCTCTTT. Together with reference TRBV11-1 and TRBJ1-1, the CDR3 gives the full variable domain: EAEVAQSPRYKITEKSQAVAFWCDPISGHATLYWYRQILGQGPELLVQFQDESVVDDSQLPKDRFSAERLKGVDSTLKIQPAELGDSAMYLCSSSFNPQGSEALFGQGTRLTVV.

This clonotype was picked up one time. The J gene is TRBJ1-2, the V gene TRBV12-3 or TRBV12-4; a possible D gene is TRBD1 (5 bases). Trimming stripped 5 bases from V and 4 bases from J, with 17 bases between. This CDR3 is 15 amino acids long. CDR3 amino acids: CASSPTVGGLYGYTF. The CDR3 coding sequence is TGTGCCAGCAGTCCGACAGTTGGGGGACTCTATGGCTACACCTTC.

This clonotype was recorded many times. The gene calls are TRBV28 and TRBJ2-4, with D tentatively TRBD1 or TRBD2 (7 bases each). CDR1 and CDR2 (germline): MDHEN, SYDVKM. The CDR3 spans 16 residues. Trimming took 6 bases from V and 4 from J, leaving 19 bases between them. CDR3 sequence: CASSSGGGREKNIQYF. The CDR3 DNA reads TGTGCCAGCAGCTCAGGGGGGGGGCGAGAGAAAAACATTCAGTACTTC.

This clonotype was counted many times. The CDR3 bases are TGTGCCAGCACCGCACTAGCGGAGTTCTACGAGCAGTACTTC. Encoded protein: CASTALAEFYEQYF. The V gene is TRBV6-2 or TRBV6-3, the J gene TRBJ2-7, with 8 bases identical to TRBD2. The CDR3 contains 14 residues. Germline CDR1 and CDR2: MNHEY and SVGEGT. Unmatched junction bases numbered 8, after V lost 7 bases and J lost 3 bases.

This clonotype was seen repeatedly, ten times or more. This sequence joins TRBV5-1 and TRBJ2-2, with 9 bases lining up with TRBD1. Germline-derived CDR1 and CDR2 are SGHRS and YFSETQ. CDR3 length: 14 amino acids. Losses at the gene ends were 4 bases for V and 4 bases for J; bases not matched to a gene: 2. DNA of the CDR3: TGCGCCAGCAGCCGGGACAGGGTCACCGGGGAGCTGTTTTTT. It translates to CASSRDRVTGELFF.

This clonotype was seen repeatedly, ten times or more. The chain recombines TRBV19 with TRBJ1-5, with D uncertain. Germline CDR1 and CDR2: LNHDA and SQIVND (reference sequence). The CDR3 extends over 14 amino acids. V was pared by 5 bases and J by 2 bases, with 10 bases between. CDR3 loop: CASSQDGGNQPQHF. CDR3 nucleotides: TGTGCCAGTAGTCAGGACGGTGGCAATCAGCCCCAGCATTTT. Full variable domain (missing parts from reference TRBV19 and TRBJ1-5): DGGITQSPKYLFRKEGQNVTLSCEQNLNHDAMYWYRQDPGQGLRLIYYSQIVNDFQKGDIAEGYSVSREKKESFPLTVTSAQKNPTAFYLCASSQDGGNQPQHFGDGTRLSIL.

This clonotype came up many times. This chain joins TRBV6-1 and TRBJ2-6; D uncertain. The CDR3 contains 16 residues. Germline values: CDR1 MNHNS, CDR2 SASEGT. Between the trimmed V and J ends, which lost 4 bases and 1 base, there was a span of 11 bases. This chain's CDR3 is CASSVDSYSGANVLTF. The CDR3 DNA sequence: TGTGCCAGCAGTGTGGATTCTTATTCTGGGGCCAACGTCCTGACTTTC.

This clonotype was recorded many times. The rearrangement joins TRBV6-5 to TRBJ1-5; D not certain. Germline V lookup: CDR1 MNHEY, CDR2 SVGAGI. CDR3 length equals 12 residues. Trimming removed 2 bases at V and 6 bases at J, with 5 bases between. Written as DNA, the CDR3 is TGTGCCAGCAGTTACCTCTTTCAGCCCCAGCATTTT. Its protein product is CASSYLFQPQHF.

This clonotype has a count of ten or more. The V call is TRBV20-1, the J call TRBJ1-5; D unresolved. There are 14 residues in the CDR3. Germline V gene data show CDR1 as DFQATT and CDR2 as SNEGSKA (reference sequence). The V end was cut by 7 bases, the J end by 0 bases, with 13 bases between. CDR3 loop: CSVHRPNSNQPQHF. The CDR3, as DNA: TGCAGTGTTCATCGGCCAAATAGCAATCAGCCCCAGCATTTT.

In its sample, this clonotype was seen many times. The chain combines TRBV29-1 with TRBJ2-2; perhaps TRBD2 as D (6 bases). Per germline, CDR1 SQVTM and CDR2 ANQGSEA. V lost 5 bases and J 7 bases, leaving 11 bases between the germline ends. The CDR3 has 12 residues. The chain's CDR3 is CSVIRERGELFF. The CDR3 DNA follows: TGCAGCGTTATTCGGGAGCGCGGGGAGCTGTTTTTT.

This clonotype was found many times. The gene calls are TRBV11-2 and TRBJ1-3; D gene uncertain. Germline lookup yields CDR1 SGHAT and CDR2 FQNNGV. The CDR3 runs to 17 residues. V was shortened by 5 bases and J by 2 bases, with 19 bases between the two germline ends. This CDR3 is CASSPRAYPGAGNTIYF. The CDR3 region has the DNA TGTGCCAGCAGCCCCCGGGCCTATCCTGGGGCTGGAAACACCATATATTTT.

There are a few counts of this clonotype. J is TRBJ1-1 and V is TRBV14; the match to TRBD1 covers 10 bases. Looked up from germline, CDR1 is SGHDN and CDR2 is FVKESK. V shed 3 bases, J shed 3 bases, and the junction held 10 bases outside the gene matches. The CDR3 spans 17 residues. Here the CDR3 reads CASSQPDRGRVDTEAFF. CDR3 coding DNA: TGTGCCAGCAGCCAGCCCGACAGGGGGCGGGTGGACACTGAAGCTTTCTTT.

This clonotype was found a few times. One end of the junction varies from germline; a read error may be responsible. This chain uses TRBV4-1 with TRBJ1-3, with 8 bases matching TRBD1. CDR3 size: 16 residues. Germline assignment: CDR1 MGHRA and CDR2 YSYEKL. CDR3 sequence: CASSQPDREVANTTYF. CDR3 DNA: TGCGCCAGCAGCCAACCGGACAGGGAAGTTGCAAACACCACATATTTT.

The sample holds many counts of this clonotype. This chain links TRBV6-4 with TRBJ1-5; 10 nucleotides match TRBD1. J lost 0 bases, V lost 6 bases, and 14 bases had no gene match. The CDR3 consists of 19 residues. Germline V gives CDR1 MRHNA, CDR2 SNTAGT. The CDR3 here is CASRPAKWTGGYSNQPQHF. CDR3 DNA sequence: TGTGCCAGCAGACCCGCGAAGTGGACAGGGGGGTATAGCAATCAGCCCCAGCATTTT.

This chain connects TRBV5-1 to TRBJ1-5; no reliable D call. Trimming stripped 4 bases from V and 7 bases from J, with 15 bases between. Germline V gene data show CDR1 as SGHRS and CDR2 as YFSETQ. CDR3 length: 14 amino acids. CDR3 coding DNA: TGCGCCAGCAGCACGGGAGGGTGGGGACAGCCCCAGCATTTT. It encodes CASSTGGWGQPQHF.

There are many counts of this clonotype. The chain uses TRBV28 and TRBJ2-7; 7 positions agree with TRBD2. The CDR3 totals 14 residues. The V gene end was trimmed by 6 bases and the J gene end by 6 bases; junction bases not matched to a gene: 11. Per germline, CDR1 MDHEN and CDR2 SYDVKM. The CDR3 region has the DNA TGTGCCAGCAGGGCGGAGGGAGGGCCAGGCGAGCAGTACTTC. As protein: CASRAEGGPGEQYF.

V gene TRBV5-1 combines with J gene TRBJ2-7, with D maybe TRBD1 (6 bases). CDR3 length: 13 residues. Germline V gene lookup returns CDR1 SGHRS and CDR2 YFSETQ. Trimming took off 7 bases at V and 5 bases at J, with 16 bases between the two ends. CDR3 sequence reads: CASYREPRDEQYF. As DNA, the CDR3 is TGCGCCAGCTACAGGGAGCCTAGGGACGAGCAGTACTTC.

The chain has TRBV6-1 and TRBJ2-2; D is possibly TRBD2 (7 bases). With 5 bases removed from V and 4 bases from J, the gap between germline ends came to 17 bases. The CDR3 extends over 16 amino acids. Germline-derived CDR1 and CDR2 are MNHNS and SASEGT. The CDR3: CASSRGGQGGTGELFF. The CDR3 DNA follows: TGTGCCAGCAGTAGGGGGGGGCAGGGCGGCACCGGGGAGCTGTTTTTT.

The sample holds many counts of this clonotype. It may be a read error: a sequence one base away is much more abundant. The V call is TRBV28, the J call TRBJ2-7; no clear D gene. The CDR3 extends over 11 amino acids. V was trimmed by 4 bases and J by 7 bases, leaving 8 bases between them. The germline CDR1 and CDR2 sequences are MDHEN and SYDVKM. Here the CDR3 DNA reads TGTGCCAGCAGTTCCCCTATAGAGCAGTACTTC. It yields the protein CASSSPIEQYF.

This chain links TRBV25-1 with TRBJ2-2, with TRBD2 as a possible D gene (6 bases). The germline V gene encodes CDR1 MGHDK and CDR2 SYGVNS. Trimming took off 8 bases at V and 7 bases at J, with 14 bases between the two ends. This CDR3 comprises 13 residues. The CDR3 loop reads CASQIGEVGELFF. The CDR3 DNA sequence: TGTGCCAGCCAAATCGGGGAGGTCGGGGAGCTGTTTTTT.

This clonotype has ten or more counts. This CDR3 reads CASSRTPGQGAGELFF. CDR3 DNA: TGTGCCAGCAGTCGAACCCCGGGACAGGGGGCCGGGGAGCTGTTTTTT. This chain connects TRBV2 to TRBJ2-2, with 11 bases matching TRBD1. Germline V CDR1 and CDR2: SNHLY, FYNNEI. V was clipped by 5 bases and J by 6 bases; unmatched bases: 8. This CDR3 has 16 amino acids.

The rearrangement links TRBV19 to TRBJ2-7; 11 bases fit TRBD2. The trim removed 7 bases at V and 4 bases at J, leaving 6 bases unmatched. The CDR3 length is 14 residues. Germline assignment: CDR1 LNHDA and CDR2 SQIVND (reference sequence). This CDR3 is CASTLTSGAYEQYF. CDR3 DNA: TGTGCCAGTACCCTGACTAGCGGGGCATACGAGCAGTACTTC.

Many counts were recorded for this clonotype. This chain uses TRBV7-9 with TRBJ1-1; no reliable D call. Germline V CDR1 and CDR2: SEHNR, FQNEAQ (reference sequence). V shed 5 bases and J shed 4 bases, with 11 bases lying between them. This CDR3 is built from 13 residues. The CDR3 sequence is CASSPIRLTEAFF. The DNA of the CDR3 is TGTGCCAGCAGCCCCATTCGACTCACTGAAGCTTTCTTT.